These 27 T cell receptor beta chains were sequenced from one sample in a study of cytomegalovirus exposure and HLA in healthy donors (dated by TCRdb to 2016 to 2017). Libraries were built with the immunoSEQ multiplex PCR assay. For the multiplex PCR, a mixture combining 60 forward primers for TCR Vbeta segments and 13 reverse primers for TCR Jbeta segments was used. TCRdb took over this immuneACCESS table, retaining in-frame rearrangements with V and J assigned. Such tables are incomplete; in checked studies, under half of the missing clones stem from an unresolved V gene, and the remainder is unexplained. The table for this sample lists about 130,000 clones; approximately 74% of them were counted only once. 3% to 5% of the sample rests with the top ten. Sequencing was carried out using PBMCs. The receptors come from a man aged 40-55 years in good health and CMV-seropositive.

This clone has just one count. This rearrangement joins TRBV6-6 to TRBJ2-7, with 13 bases aligning to TRBD2. There are 16 residues in the CDR3. Looked up from germline, CDR1 is MNHNY and CDR2 is SVGAGI (reference sequence). V trimming: 5 bases; J trimming: 6 bases; junction bases outside the gene matches: 10. This CDR3 reads CASSQPGLAGKGEQYF. CDR3 nucleotides: TGTGCCAGCAGTCAACCGGGACTAGCGGGAAAAGGCGAGCAGTACTTC.

The chain joins TRBV19 to TRBJ2-5; D uncertain. Germline V gene lookup returns CDR1 LNHDA and CDR2 SQIVND (reference sequence). Trimming stripped 5 bases from V and 2 bases from J, with 9 bases between. The CDR3 contains 13 residues. The CDR3 DNA sequence: TGTGCCAGTAGTGTGGGCAGGCAAGAGACCCAGTACTTC. Amino acids: CASSVGRQETQYF.

The chain combines TRBV19 with TRBJ1-2, with TRBD1 identical over 7 bases. The germline CDR1 and CDR2 sequences are LNHDA and SQIVND (reference sequence). This CDR3 contains 13 residues. V was pared by 7 bases and J by 4 bases, with 6 bases of the junction left unmatched. CDR3 loop: CASTWDRLYGYTF. CDR3 bases: TGTGCCAGTACTTGGGACAGACTCTATGGCTACACCTTC.

The chain carries TRBV9 and TRBJ2-1, with 9 bases that match TRBD1. With 0 bases clipped from V and 6 bases from J, the junction kept 4 bases outside the gene matches. The CDR3 is 15 amino acids. Germline V gene data show CDR1 as SGDLS and CDR2 as YYNGEE. CDR3 DNA: TGTGCCAGCAGCGTAGTGGACAGGGGCTCCAATGAGCAGTTCTTC. Protein product: CASSVVDRGSNEQFF.

This chain joins TRBV29-1 and TRBJ1-4; D remains unclear. Germline CDR1 is SQVTM and CDR2 is ANQGSEA. The CDR3 sequence is 13 residues long. Trimming pared 5 bases from V and 5 bases from J, leaving 12 bases between. CDR3 in DNA: TGCAGCGTTTTAGGAGGAGGGAATGAAAAACTGTTTTTT. As protein: CSVLGGGNEKLFF.

The chain couples TRBV9 to TRBJ2-1, with 9 positions matching TRBD2. The CDR3 contains 17 residues. Trimming removed 4 bases from V and 3 bases from J; junction bases left unmatched: 11. Germline loops: CDR1 SGDLS, CDR2 YYNGEE. The CDR3 region has the DNA TGTGCCAGCAGCCCACGGGGGAGCGGGGGGTACTACAATGAGCAGTTCTTC. Translating it yields CASSPRGSGGYYNEQFF.

V and J are TRBV5-5 and TRBJ1-3; D not certain. Germline CDR1 and CDR2: SGHKS and YYEKEE (reference sequence). There are 12 residues in the CDR3. V was trimmed by 4 bases and J by 3 bases, leaving 5 bases between them. CDR3 in DNA: TGTGCCAGCAGCATCAGTGGAAACACCATATATTTT. Its protein product is CASSISGNTIYF.

CDR3 amino acids: CASSQDKASPNEQFF. CDR3 coding DNA: TGTGCCAGCAGCCAAGATAAGGCTAGTCCCAATGAGCAGTTCTTC. The chain has TRBV4-2 and TRBJ2-1; no firm D call. The CDR3 runs to 15 residues. Germline-derived CDR1 and CDR2 are LGHNA and YNFKEQ. Trimming removed 0 bases from V and 6 bases from J, with 12 bases in between.

This clone has just a few counts. This chain joins TRBV6-5 and TRBJ2-5; D gene unclear. The germline V gene encodes CDR1 MNHEY and CDR2 SVGAGI. V was clipped by 0 bases and J by 0 bases, with 11 bases between them. CDR3 size: 16 residues. Here the CDR3 DNA reads TGTGCCAGCAGTTACTCATTTGGCCATGACCAAGAGACCCAGTACTTC. Encoded protein: CASSYSFGHDQETQYF.

The rearrangement uses TRBV4-3 and TRBJ2-5; 8 bases are a match to TRBD2. Per germline, CDR1 LGHNA and CDR2 YSLEER. V shed 0 bases, J shed 5 bases, and the junction held 8 bases outside the gene matches. This CDR3 comprises 16 residues. CDR3 sequence reads: CASSQDRTSGWETQYF. CDR3 nucleotide sequence: TGCGCCAGCAGCCAAGACCGTACTAGCGGTTGGGAGACCCAGTACTTC.

V and J are TRBV6-5 and TRBJ2-3; possible D gene TRBD1, 7 bases. The CDR3 loop spans 15 amino acids. CDR1 and CDR2 from the germline V gene are MNHEY and SVGAGI. The germline V and J ends were trimmed by 5 bases and 5 bases, with 17 bases remaining between them. The CDR3 sequence is CASSPQGGLRDTQYF. The CDR3 DNA follows: TGTGCCAGCAGTCCCCAGGGGGGTCTTAGAGATACGCAGTATTTT.

The chain uses TRBV5-1 and TRBJ2-2; the match to TRBD1 covers 9 bases. J lost 6 bases, V lost 4 bases, and 1 base had no gene match. The CDR3 has 13 residues. CDR1 is SGHRS, CDR2 YFSETQ, per germline. CDR3 amino acids: CASSGQGSGELFF. The CDR3, as DNA: TGCGCCAGCAGCGGACAGGGGTCCGGGGAGCTGTTTTTT.

In DNA, the CDR3 is TGTGCCAGCAGCCCCCGGGCTAGCGCCATCTCCTACGAGCAGTACTTC. It specifies CASSPRASAISYEQYF. The chain joins TRBV13 to TRBJ2-7, with D maybe TRBD2 (6 bases). V was cut by 5 bases and J by 0 bases, with 17 bases left in between. Germline CDR1 and CDR2: PRHDT and FYEKMQ (reference sequence). The length of the CDR3 is 16 residues.

This sequence joins TRBV29-1 and TRBJ2-1, with 12 bases fitting TRBD2. The J segment lost 9 bases and the V segment lost 6 bases, leaving 9 bases of the junction unmatched. Germline CDR1 is SQVTM and CDR2 is ANQGSEA. The CDR3 length is 14 residues. In nucleotides, the CDR3 is TGCAGCGTGGGTGGACTAGCGGGGCCTGGTGAGCAGTTCTTC. It translates to CSVGGLAGPGEQFF.

This chain links TRBV6-6 with TRBJ1-4; D uncertain. This CDR3 comprises 11 residues. Trimming pared 6 bases from V and 8 bases from J, leaving 7 bases between. In germline, CDR1 is MNHNY, CDR2 SVGAGI (reference sequence). The CDR3 coding sequence is TGTGCCAGCAGCCCTTTGGAAAAACTGTTTTTT. Amino acid sequence: CASSPLEKLFF.

This rearrangement joins TRBV2 to TRBJ1-4; D is undetermined. Trimming removed 7 bases at V and 6 bases at J, with 18 bases between. The CDR3 is 15 residues long. Germline CDR1 is SNHLY and CDR2 is FYNNEI. In nucleotides, the CDR3 is TGTGCCAGCATAGGCTCCGGGTCGTGGGATGAAAAACTGTTTTTT. Translating gives CASIGSGSWDEKLFF.

This rearrangement joins TRBV6-5 to TRBJ2-5; possibly TRBD1 for D (6 bases). CDR1 and CDR2 from the germline V gene are MNHEY and SVGAGI. CDR3 size: 14 residues. V was pared by 6 bases and J by 5 bases, with 16 bases between. DNA for the CDR3: TGTGCCAGCAGCCGACAGGAGGTAGGCGAGACCCAGTACTTC. Translation gives CASSRQEVGETQYF.

The J gene is TRBJ2-4, the V gene TRBV27; 7 bases are a match to TRBD1. The junction had 10 bases not matched to a gene; V was cut back by 4 bases and J by 1 base. The germline gives CDR1 MNHEY, CDR2 SMNVEV (reference sequence). The CDR3 is 17 amino acids. CDR3: CASSSPTMTGAKNIQYF. The CDR3 coding sequence is TGTGCCAGCAGTTCCCCTACTATGACAGGGGCCAAAAACATTCAGTACTTC.

J is TRBJ2-7 and V is TRBV28, with 7 bases lining up with TRBD1. In germline, CDR1 is MDHEN, CDR2 SYDVKM. The CDR3 is 14 residues long. V lost 9 bases, J lost 4 bases, and 12 bases stayed unmatched. As DNA, the CDR3 is TGTGCCAGTGAACAGGGGTCATATCTATACGAGCAGTACTTC. Its translation is CASEQGSYLYEQYF.

The chain links TRBV2 to TRBJ1-6, with TRBD1 matching over 7 bases. CDR3 size: 13 residues. CDR1 is SNHLY and CDR2 is FYNNEI in the germline V gene. Trimming at V came to 7 bases and at J to 7 bases, leaving 4 bases not matched to a gene. The DNA for the CDR3 is TGTGCCAGCATCGCAGGGGGGAATTCACCCCTCCACTTT. Its protein product is CASIAGGNSPLHF.

This clone was recorded a few times. This CDR3 reads CASSSSRWTGSTEAFF. For the CDR3, the DNA is TGTGCCAGCAGCTCGTCCCGGTGGACAGGGAGCACTGAAGCTTTCTTT. The chain couples TRBV7-9 to TRBJ1-1, with 8 nucleotides matching TRBD1. The germline CDR1 and CDR2 sequences are SEHNR and FQNEAQ (reference sequence). V lost 4 bases and J lost 4; bases outside the gene matches: 11. This CDR3 comprises 16 residues.

The chain recombines TRBV11-3 with TRBJ1-1; D remains ambiguous. The CDR3 sequence is 14 residues long. V was clipped by 1 base and J by 3 bases, with 9 bases between them. Germline lookup yields CDR1 SGHNT and CDR2 YENEEA. The CDR3 loop is CASSLGRGDTEAFF. CDR3 sequence (DNA): TGTGCCAGCAGCTTAGGCCGGGGTGACACTGAAGCTTTCTTT. Combining the CDR3 with reference TRBV11-3 and TRBJ1-1 gives the whole variable domain EAGVVQSPRYKIIEKKQPVAFWCNPISGHNTLYWYLQNLGQGPELLIRYENEEAVDDSQLPKDRFSAERLKGVDSTLKIQPAELGDSAVYLCASSLGRGDTEAFFGQGTRLTVV.

This clone was detected once. The chain joins TRBV6-1 to TRBJ1-1, with 8 bases identical to TRBD1. CDR1 is MNHNS, CDR2 SASEGT, per germline. With V trimmed by 7 bases and J by 2 bases, 6 bases remained unmatched. This CDR3 has 14 residues. CDR3 nucleotide sequence: TGTGCCAGCACATTGGGACAGGCCAACACTGAAGCTTTCTTT. Residues: CASTLGQANTEAFF.

This clone was seen just once. V usage is TRBV5-4 and J usage is TRBJ1-1; 7 nucleotides match TRBD1. The germline gives CDR1 SGHNT, CDR2 YYREEE (reference sequence). The CDR3 runs 15 residues. J gave up 0 bases and V 0 bases, and 2 bases lay outside the gene matches. CDR3 DNA sequence: TGTGCCAGCAGCTTGGTACAGGGGATGAACACTGAAGCTTTCTTT. This gives the protein CASSLVQGMNTEAFF.

The J gene is TRBJ2-1, the V gene TRBV27; TRBD2 agrees at 15 bases. The V gene end was trimmed by 2 bases and the J gene end by 6 bases; junction bases not matched to a gene: 14. The CDR3 is 20 residues long. CDR1 is MNHEY and CDR2 is SMNVEV in the germline V gene (reference sequence). For the CDR3, the DNA is TGTGCCAGCAGTTTAACCCAGGTGGGACTAGCGGGAGGAATTGGCAATGAGCAGTTCTTC. As protein: CASSLTQVGLAGGIGNEQFF.

V and J are TRBV7-3 and TRBJ2-7; tentatively, D is TRBD1 (5 bases). The CDR3 is 13 amino acids. Germline V gene lookup returns CDR1 SGHTA and CDR2 FQGTGA. The V end was cut by 2 bases, the J end by 0 bases, with 5 bases between. In DNA, the CDR3 is TGTGCCAGCAGCTTAGACAGCTCCTACGAGCAGTACTTC. Residues: CASSLDSSYEQYF.

V gene TRBV6-6 combines with J gene TRBJ2-1; D may be TRBD2 (6 bases). The length of the CDR3 is 15 residues. Germline CDR1 MNHNY, CDR2 SVGAGI (reference sequence). V shed 4 bases and J shed 8 bases, with 18 bases lying between them. CDR3 in DNA: TGTGCCAGCAGTTCAACGGGACTCCTACCCCATGAGCAGTTCTTC. It encodes CASSSTGLLPHEQFF.